The rows below give T cell receptor beta chains drawn from one sample of a study of T-cell reconstitution after alpha-beta-depleted transplantation in children. One entry per CDR3 protein, called by TCRdb with MiXCR from the PCR reads. The data contain hundreds of thousands of distinct CDR3 sequences, approximately 16% of them singletons. Sequencing was performed on PBMCs from the stem cell graft donor, taken from the stem cell graft. All receptors come from a human donor who donated a stem cell graft to a child with acute lymphoblastic leukemia. The CDR3 runs from the conserved cysteine through the conserved F or W. D genes are given only for firm matches. Clone size appears in some rows only: once, few, many, or a class for an expanded clone.

clone size,D gene,V gene,J gene,CDR3 DNA,CDR3 protein
few,NA,TRBV5-1,TRBJ2-6,TGCGCCAGCAGAGACCTGGGGGGGGCCAACGTCCTGACTTTC,CASRDLGGANVLTF
NA,TRBD1,TRBV7-9,TRBJ1-2,TGTGCCAGCAGCTCTGGGGACAGGGTCACCTATGGCTACACCTTC,CASSSGDRVTYGYTF
NA,NA,TRBV7-9,TRBJ1-1,TGTGCCAGCAGCGGCGGGGCAGGGAGGTACACTGAAGCTTTCTTT,CASSGGAGRYTEAFF
many,TRBD1,TRBV29-1,TRBJ2-6,TGCAGCGTCGGGACAGCCCACTCTGGGGCCAACGTCCTGACTTTC,CSVGTAHSGANVLTF
few,NA,TRBV5-1,TRBJ1-1,TGCGCCAGCTGCCGGGACACCCGAAGGGACACTGAAGCTTTCTTT,CASCRDTRRDTEAFF
NA,NA,TRBV5-6,TRBJ2-5,TGTGCCAGCAGCTTTCGGCAGGGAAGTGTGGAGACCCAGTACTTC,CASSFRQGSVETQYF
few,TRBD2,TRBV4-2,TRBJ2-3,TGTGCCAGCAGCCAAGATAAAACCGGGACTAACACAGATACGCAGTATTTT,CASSQDKTGTNTDTQYF
NA,NA,TRBV11-2,TRBJ1-1,TGTGCCAGCAGCTCCTCGGGTGAAAACACTGAAGCTTTCTTT,CASSSSGENTEAFF
NA,NA,TRBV2,TRBJ2-7,TGTGCCAGCAGTGAAGCGCTTCGCAGGTCCACCTACGAGCAGTACTTC,CASSEALRRSTYEQYF
NA,TRBD2,TRBV12-3/TRBV12-4,TRBJ2-3,TGTGCCAGCAGTCAAGCGGGGCCAGATACGCAGTATTTT,CASSQAGPDTQYF
NA,TRBD2,TRBV5-1,TRBJ2-1,TGCGCCAGCAGCGCCCGCGGGAGGGCCCCCTACAATGAGCAGTTCTTC,CASSARGRAPYNEQFF
few,TRBD1,TRBV2,TRBJ2-5,TGTGCCAGCAGTGCCCGGACAGGGCCGTTGATAGAGACCCAGTACTTC,CASSARTGPLIETQYF
few,NA,TRBV20-1,TRBJ2-7,TGCAGTGCTAGTACCCCGGGACCCCGGGGTCAGTACTTC,CSASTPGPRGQYF
NA,NA,TRBV27,TRBJ1-1,TGTGCCAGCAGGCCCCGGGGCACTGAAGCTTTCTTT,CASRPRGTEAFF